This passage covers 32 T cell receptor beta chains from one sample sequenced in a study of OX40 agonist ivuxolimab in advanced cancers. Measured with immunoSEQ multiplex PCR; TCRdb has only the in-frame clones, and not every one. Here the sample spans about 75,000 clones, about 92% being singletons. The material sequenced was CD4+ or CD8+ T cells sorted from blood, taken in a trial of the OX40 agonist ivuxolimab. Receptor source: an adult with an advanced solid tumor such as melanoma, head and neck, liver or kidney cancer.

J is TRBJ2-5 and V is TRBV7-9, with no clear D. The CDR3 runs to 13 residues. Germline CDR1 and CDR2: SEHNR and FQNEAQ (reference sequence). V dropped 7 bases and J dropped 5 bases, with 14 bases sitting between them. The CDR3 bases are TGTGCCAGCACCCCTTCCGCCGGGGAGACCCAGTACTTC. It is translated as CASTPSAGETQYF. The variable domain in full, completed from reference TRBV7-9 and TRBJ2-5, reads DTGVSQNPRHKITKRGQNVTFRCDPISEHNRLYWYRQTLGQGPEFLTYFQNEAQLEKSRLLSDRFSAERPKGSFSTLEIQRTEQGDSAMYLCASTPSAGETQYFGPGTRLLVL.

This clone was seen a single time. The chain carries TRBV2 and TRBJ2-1; no clear D gene. The CDR3 totals 13 residues. Trimming took 7 bases from V and 5 from J, leaving 12 bases between them. The germline V gene has CDR1 SNHLY and CDR2 FYNNEI. The CDR3 protein is CASTPLGDNEQFF. The CDR3, as DNA: TGTGCCAGCACCCCCCTTGGGGACAATGAGCAGTTCTTC.

This clone was picked up a small number of times. The chain couples TRBV7-8 to TRBJ1-2; D uncertain. Trimming took off 1 base at V and 4 bases at J, with 7 bases between the two ends. Looked up from germline, CDR1 is SGHVS and CDR2 is FQNEAQ. The CDR3 runs 13 residues. The CDR3 is CASSLDTAYGYTF. The CDR3 nucleotides are TGTGCCAGCAGCTTAGACACCGCCTATGGCTACACCTTC.

The CDR3 sequence: CASSPRSGAYNEQFF. The CDR3 DNA is TGTGCCAGCAGCCCACGGAGCGGCGCCTACAATGAGCAGTTCTTC. V gene TRBV7-8 combines with J gene TRBJ2-1, with D tentatively TRBD2 (5 bases). This CDR3 contains 15 residues. Germline values: CDR1 SGHVS, CDR2 FQNEAQ. V shed 5 bases and J shed 2 bases, with 13 bases lying between them.

The chain combines TRBV4-3 with TRBJ1-2, with TRBD1 as a possible D gene (5 bases). The CDR3 has 15 amino acids. Trimming cost V 0 bases and J 2 bases, with 10 bases left between them. The germline gives CDR1 LGHNA, CDR2 YSLEER. DNA for the CDR3: TGCGCCAGCAGCCAAGATCTCGGGGGGAACTATGGCTACACCTTC. It specifies CASSQDLGGNYGYTF.

This chain joins TRBV30 and TRBJ2-1, with 14 bases that match TRBD2. The CDR3 is 16 amino acids. The junction had 11 bases not matched to a gene; V was cut back by 4 bases and J by 9 bases. Per germline, CDR1 GTSNPN and CDR2 SVGIG (reference sequence). CDR3 bases: TGTGCCTGGATACTCCACGCGGGACTAGCGGGAGCTGAGCAGTTCTTC. The encoded protein is CAWILHAGLAGAEQFF.

As DNA, the CDR3 is TGTGCCAGCTCACCTAACGGACGTGGTACGCAGTATTTT. As protein: CASSPNGRGTQYF. The chain joins TRBV18 to TRBJ2-3; no clear D. CDR1 is KGHSH, CDR2 LQKENI, per germline. The CDR3 totals 13 residues. V was shortened by 3 bases and J by 8 bases, with 12 bases between the two germline ends.

This rearrangement joins TRBV4-1 to TRBJ2-1; TRBD2 aligns across 9 bases. From germline, CDR1 is MGHRA and CDR2 YSYEKL. The CDR3 covers 17 residues. The V segment lost 4 bases and the J segment 1 base; nucleotides outside the gene matches: 8. Here the CDR3 reads CASSPVVAGVSYNEQFF. CDR3 DNA: TGCGCCAGCAGCCCAGTGGTAGCGGGAGTATCCTACAATGAGCAGTTCTTC.

The rearrangement links TRBV19 to TRBJ1-5; D gene uncertain. Germline V gene data show CDR1 as LNHDA and CDR2 as SQIVND (reference sequence). The CDR3 covers 12 residues. Trimming left V 3 bases short and J 7 bases short, with 7 bases between. The CDR3 is CASSIPHQPQHF. The CDR3, as DNA: TGTGCCAGTAGTATCCCCCACCAGCCCCAGCATTTT.

The CDR3 protein is CASSLDTGPYNEQFF. CDR3 bases: TGTGCCAGCAGCCTAGACACCGGGCCTTACAATGAGCAGTTCTTC. The chain recombines TRBV27 with TRBJ2-1; D not resolved. Germline V CDR1 and CDR2: MNHEY, SMNVEV (reference sequence). V dropped 6 bases and J dropped 4 bases, with 16 bases sitting between them. This CDR3 region has 15 residues.

As DNA, the CDR3 is TGTGCCAGCAGTGAGGGTGACACCGCTGGATCCTACGAGCAGTACTTC. Its protein is CASSEGDTAGSYEQYF. The J gene is TRBJ2-7, the V gene TRBV2; D remains ambiguous. Trimming removed 3 bases from V and 1 base from J, with 16 bases in between. CDR1 and CDR2 from the germline V gene are SNHLY and FYNNEI. This CDR3 has 16 amino acids.

The chain is built from TRBV6-5 and TRBJ2-7; D tentatively reads TRBD1 or TRBD2 (5 bases each). This CDR3 comprises 15 residues. The V and J ends lost 6 bases and 6 bases respectively, with 21 bases between them. Germline V gives CDR1 MNHEY, CDR2 SVGAGI. The CDR3 DNA reads TGTGCCAGCAGCCCCCGGGACCTTTTTAGGAGCGAGCAGTACTTC. It yields the protein CASSPRDLFRSEQYF.

The chain couples TRBV28 to TRBJ1-1; TRBD1 might be the D (6 bases). Trimming shortened V by 5 bases and J by 5 bases, and 12 bases separated the two germline ends. CDR3 length: 13 amino acids. Germline V gene lookup returns CDR1 MDHEN and CDR2 SYDVKM. CDR3: CASSPRGGTEAFF. The CDR3 DNA sequence: TGTGCCAGCAGTCCTCGAGGGGGGACTGAAGCTTTCTTT.

The chain uses TRBV7-2 and TRBJ2-5, with D unclear. This CDR3 spans 13 amino acids. Trimming cost V 5 bases and J 2 bases, with 9 bases left between them. CDR1 is SGHTA, CDR2 FQGNSA, per germline. The CDR3 DNA is TGTGCCAGCAGCGCGACTTGGCAAGAGACCCAGTACTTC. This gives the protein CASSATWQETQYF.

J is TRBJ2-7 and V is TRBV5-1, with 7 bases identical to TRBD1. Germline CDR1 reads SGHRS; CDR2 reads YFSETQ. Germline trimming cut 5 bases from V and 0 bases from J; bases unmatched to any gene: 5. CDR3 length: 14 amino acids. CDR3 nucleotide sequence: TGCGCCAGCAGTTCCCGGGACAGCTCCTACGAGCAGTACTTC. As protein: CASSSRDSSYEQYF.

As DNA, the CDR3 is TGCGCCAGCTTAAAGACAGGGGGCGCGGGGGAGACCCAGTACTTC. It is translated as CASLKTGGAGETQYF. The chain carries TRBV5-1 and TRBJ2-5; 10 bases are shared with TRBD1. Germline V gene sequence: CDR1 SGHRS, CDR2 YFSETQ. The CDR3 runs to 15 residues. V shed 7 bases, J shed 5 bases, and the junction held 11 bases outside the gene matches.

The chain employs TRBV28 and TRBJ1-2, with D unresolved. Trimming removed 6 bases at V and 8 bases at J, with 13 bases between. The germline V gene has CDR1 MDHEN and CDR2 SYDVKM. The length of the CDR3 is 12 residues. CDR3 protein: CASRSEIQGYTF. The CDR3 DNA is TGTGCCAGCAGGTCAGAAATACAAGGCTACACCTTC.

V gene TRBV5-1 combines with J gene TRBJ2-2; D remains unclear. This CDR3 has 11 amino acids. CDR1 and CDR2 (germline): SGHRS, YFSETQ. The V end lost 7 bases, the J end lost 7 bases, and 8 bases lay between the germline ends. CDR3 sequence reads: CASSDGGELFF. The CDR3 bases are TGCGCCAGCTCCGACGGCGGGGAGCTGTTTTTT.

The chain recombines TRBV6-4 with TRBJ1-6; the D is unclear. This CDR3 is 13 amino acids long. Germline CDR1 and CDR2: MRHNA and SNTAGT. V lost 1 base to trimming and J lost 10 bases, with 8 bases between them. CDR3 amino acids: CASSDLKGSPLHF. The DNA of the CDR3 is TGTGCCAGCAGTGACTTGAAAGGATCACCCCTCCACTTT.

This clone showed up just once. The genes are TRBV11-2 and TRBJ2-3, with D possibly matching TRBD1 (5 bases). Trimming removed 3 bases from V and 8 bases from J, with 9 bases in between. There are 12 residues in the CDR3. Germline assignment: CDR1 SGHAT and CDR2 FQNNGV. This chain's CDR3 is CASSLDIATQYF. CDR3 coding DNA: TGTGCCAGCAGCTTGGACATCGCTACGCAGTATTTT.

CDR3 nucleotides: TGCGCCAGCAGCCAAGATGGAGGATCGCAGTACTTC. It codes for CASSQDGGSQYF. This chain connects TRBV4-3 to TRBJ2-7; perhaps TRBD2 as D (5 bases). The germline V gene has CDR1 LGHNA and CDR2 YSLEER. Trimming pared 0 bases from V and 9 bases from J, leaving 9 bases between. This CDR3 is built from 12 residues.

This clone has only a few counts. The chain couples TRBV30 to TRBJ1-2; TRBD1 agrees at 8 bases. Per germline, CDR1 GTSNPN and CDR2 SVGIG (reference sequence). Losses at the gene ends were 3 bases for V and 8 bases for J; bases not matched to a gene: 5. The CDR3 covers 12 residues. CDR3 coding DNA: TGTGCCTGGAGACTGGACAGGGTCGGCTACACCTTC. This sequence encodes CAWRLDRVGYTF.

J is TRBJ1-5 and V is TRBV18; TRBD1 agrees at 7 bases. With 5 bases clipped from V and 4 bases from J, the junction kept 8 bases outside the gene matches. The CDR3 has 15 residues. CDR1 is KGHSH, CDR2 LQKENI, per germline. Written as DNA, the CDR3 is TGTGCCAGCTCATTCACAGGGGACGGTAATCAGCCCCAGCATTTT. Translated: CASSFTGDGNQPQHF.

The V call is TRBV19, the J call TRBJ2-3; 7 bases line up with TRBD1. CDR3 length: 15 amino acids. V shed 5 bases, J shed 1 base, and the junction held 6 bases outside the gene matches. Germline CDR1 and CDR2: LNHDA and SQIVND (reference sequence). The CDR3 spells CASSFGQVGTDTQYF. CDR3 coding DNA: TGTGCCAGTAGTTTCGGACAGGTCGGCACAGATACGCAGTATTTT.

This rearrangement joins TRBV7-9 to TRBJ2-5; the match to TRBD2 covers 12 bases. Germline V gives CDR1 SEHNR, CDR2 FQNEAQ (reference sequence). The length of the CDR3 is 16 residues. The trim removed 2 bases at V and 5 bases at J, leaving 6 bases unmatched. The CDR3, as DNA: TGTGCCAGCAGCTTATCAGGACTAGCGGGAATGGAGACCCAGTACTTC. Its translation is CASSLSGLAGMETQYF.

J is TRBJ1-1 and V is TRBV29-1, with D tentatively TRBD1 (5 bases). Germline lookup yields CDR1 SQVTM and CDR2 ANQGSEA. V lost 2 bases to trimming and J lost 5 bases, with 12 bases between them. This CDR3 is 13 amino acids long. The chain's CDR3 is CSVERGVATEAFF. CDR3 in DNA: TGCAGCGTTGAACGGGGGGTAGCGACTGAAGCTTTCTTT.

This chain uses TRBV10-3 with TRBJ1-1, with D uncertain. The length of the CDR3 is 16 residues. Germline-derived CDR1 and CDR2 are ENHRY and SYGVKD. The V gene lost 0 bases and the J gene lost 0 bases, with 11 bases spanning the gap. The CDR3 sequence: CAISESSPGMNTEAFF. The CDR3 region has the DNA TGTGCCATCAGTGAGTCGAGCCCGGGAATGAACACTGAAGCTTTCTTT.

The J gene is TRBJ1-5, the V gene TRBV14; D gene unclear. The V gene lost 0 bases and the J gene lost 2 bases, with 14 bases spanning the gap. The CDR3 is 17 amino acids. The germline V gene has CDR1 SGHDN and CDR2 FVKESK. The CDR3 DNA follows: TGTGCCAGCAGCCAAGATTTTCGGGTGCTGTGCAATCAGCCCCAGCATTTT. Translation gives CASSQDFRVLCNQPQHF.

V is TRBV27 and J is TRBJ1-1; 7 nucleotides align to TRBD1. Germline assignment: CDR1 MNHEY and CDR2 SMNVEV (reference sequence). V lost 3 bases and J lost 2; bases outside the gene matches: 6. The CDR3 sequence is 15 residues long. CDR3 bases: TGTGCCAGCAGTTTCCGGGACAGAGTAAACACTGAAGCTTTCTTT. It is translated as CASSFRDRVNTEAFF.

This chain connects TRBV10-3 to TRBJ1-1, with 12 bases lining up with TRBD1. Germline CDR1 and CDR2: ENHRY and SYGVKD. The ends lost 0 bases at V and 5 bases at J; junction bases unmatched: 7. This CDR3 has 17 residues. As DNA, the CDR3 is TGTGCCATCAGTGAGTCGGGACAGGGGGCAGTGGGGACTGAAGCTTTCTTT. Residues: CAISESGQGAVGTEAFF.

This clone was detected only once. The V call is TRBV7-2, the J call TRBJ2-5, with 8 bases fitting TRBD2. Germline V lookup: CDR1 SGHTA, CDR2 FQGNSA. This CDR3 contains 13 residues. Germline trimming cut 4 bases from V and 7 bases from J; bases unmatched to any gene: 5. As DNA, the CDR3 is TGTGCCAGCAGCTCCGGGGGGGCGGGGACCCAGTACTTC. Protein sequence: CASSSGGAGTQYF.

The gene calls are TRBV25-1 and TRBJ2-5; 8 positions agree with TRBD1. The trim removed 5 bases at V and 5 bases at J, leaving 7 bases unmatched. This CDR3 has 14 amino acids. In germline, CDR1 is MGHDK, CDR2 SYGVNS. CDR3 sequence: CASSQGQAWETQYF. The CDR3 DNA reads as TGTGCCAGCAGTCAGGGACAGGCCTGGGAGACCCAGTACTTC.